This entry describes one TCR beta chain. Antigen unknown. These data come from a study of T cell responses to AZD1222 COVID-19 vaccine. Findings of the study overall: All repertoire sampling was performed exclusively after the peak T cell response. Distributed over spike, vaccine-associated CD4 TCRs predominated at 160-218 and 743-854. The donor cohort was predominantly white British with a female majority, and clonal diversity may have been underestimated.

It was second doses at about 4 or about 12 weeks that were pooled. Clones were read by immunoSEQ multiplex PCR, and TCRdb kept only the in-frame ones, dropping some. The sample carries roughly 100,000 clones, 80% to 90% recorded once. The CDR3 is made up of 13 amino acids. Germline V gene lookup returns CDR1 GTSNPN and CDR2 SVGIG (reference sequence). After removal of 3 bases from V and 6 bases from J, the junction contained 5 bases not matched to a gene. The specimen comprised peripheral blood, sampled 28 days after the second AZD1222 dose. The V gene is TRBV30, the J gene TRBJ2-7; the match to TRBD1 covers 10 bases. This TCR derives from an adult who received the AZD1222 COVID-19 vaccine. The CDR3 DNA is TGTGCCTGGAGCTACCGGACAGGGGGCGAGCAGTACTTC. It translates to CAWSYRTGGEQYF.